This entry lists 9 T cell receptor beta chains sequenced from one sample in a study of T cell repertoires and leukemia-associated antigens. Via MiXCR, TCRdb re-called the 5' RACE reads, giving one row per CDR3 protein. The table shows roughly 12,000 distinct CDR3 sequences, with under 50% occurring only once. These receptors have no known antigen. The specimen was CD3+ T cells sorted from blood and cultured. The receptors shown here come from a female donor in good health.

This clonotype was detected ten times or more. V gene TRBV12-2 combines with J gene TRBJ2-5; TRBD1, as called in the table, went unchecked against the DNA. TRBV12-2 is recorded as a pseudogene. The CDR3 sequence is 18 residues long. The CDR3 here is CASRLAGETGQGQETQYF. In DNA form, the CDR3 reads TGTGCAAGTCGCTTAGCCGGGGAAACGGGACAGGGCCAAGAGACCCAGTACTTC.

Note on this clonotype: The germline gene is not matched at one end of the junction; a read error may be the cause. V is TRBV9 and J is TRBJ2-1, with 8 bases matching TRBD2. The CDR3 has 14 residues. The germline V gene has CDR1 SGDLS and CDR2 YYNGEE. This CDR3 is CASSVLAGDNEQFF. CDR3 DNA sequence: TGTGCCAGCAGCGTACTAGCGGGTGACAATGAGCAGTTCTTT. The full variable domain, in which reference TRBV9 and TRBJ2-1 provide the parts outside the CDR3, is DSGVTQTPKHLITATGQRVTLRCSPRSGDLSVYWYQQSLDQGLQFLIQYYNGEERAKGNILERFSAQQFPDLHSELNLSSLELGDSALYFCASSVLAGDNEQFFGPGTRLTVL.

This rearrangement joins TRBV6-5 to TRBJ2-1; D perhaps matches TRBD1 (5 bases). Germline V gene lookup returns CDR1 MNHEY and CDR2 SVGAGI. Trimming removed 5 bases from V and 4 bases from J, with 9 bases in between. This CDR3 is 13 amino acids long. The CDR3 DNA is TGTGCCAGCAGTACCCGACAGTACAATGAGCAGTTCTTC. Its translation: CASSTRQYNEQFF.

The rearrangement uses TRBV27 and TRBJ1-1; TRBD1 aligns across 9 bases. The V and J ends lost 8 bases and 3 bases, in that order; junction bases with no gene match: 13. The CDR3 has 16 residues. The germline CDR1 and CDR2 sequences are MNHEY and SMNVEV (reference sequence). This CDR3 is CASHGGGTGWYTEAFF. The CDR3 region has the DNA TGTGCCAGCCATGGTGGAGGGACAGGGTGGTACACTGAAGCTTTCTTT.

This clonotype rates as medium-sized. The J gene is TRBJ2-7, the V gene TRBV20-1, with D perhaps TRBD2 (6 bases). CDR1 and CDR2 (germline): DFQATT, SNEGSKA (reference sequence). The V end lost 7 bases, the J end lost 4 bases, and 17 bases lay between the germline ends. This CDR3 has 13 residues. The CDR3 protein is CSVIGSASYEQYF. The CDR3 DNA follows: TGCAGTGTAATCGGGAGTGCTTCTTACGAGCAGTACTTC.

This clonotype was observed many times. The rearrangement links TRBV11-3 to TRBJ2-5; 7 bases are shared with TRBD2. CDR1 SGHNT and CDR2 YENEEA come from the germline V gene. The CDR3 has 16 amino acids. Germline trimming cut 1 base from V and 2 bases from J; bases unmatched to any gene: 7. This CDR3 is CASSLVPAGFQETQYF. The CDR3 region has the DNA TGTGCCAGCAGCTTAGTGCCAGCGGGGTTTCAAGAGACCCAGTACTTC.

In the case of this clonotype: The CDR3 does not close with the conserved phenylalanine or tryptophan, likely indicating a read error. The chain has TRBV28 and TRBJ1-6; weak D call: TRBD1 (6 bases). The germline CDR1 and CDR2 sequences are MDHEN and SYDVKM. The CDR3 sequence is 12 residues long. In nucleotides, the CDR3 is TGTGTCATCGAGGGGGAAAATTCACCCCTCCACTAT. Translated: CVIEGENSPLHY.

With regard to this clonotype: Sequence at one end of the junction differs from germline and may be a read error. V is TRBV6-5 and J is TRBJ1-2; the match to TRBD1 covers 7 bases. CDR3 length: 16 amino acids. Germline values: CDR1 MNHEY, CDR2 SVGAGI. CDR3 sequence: CASSYEGALGFWGYAF. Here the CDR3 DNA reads TGTGCCAGCAGTTACGAGGGGGCACTAGGTTTTTGGGGCTACGCCTTC.

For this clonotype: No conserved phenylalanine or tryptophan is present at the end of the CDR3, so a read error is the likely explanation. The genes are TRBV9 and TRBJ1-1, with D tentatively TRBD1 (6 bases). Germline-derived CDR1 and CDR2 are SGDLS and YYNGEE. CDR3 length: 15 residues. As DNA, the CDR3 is TGTGCCAGCAGCGTAGGCGGGGGGGGACATACTGGAGCTTTCATT. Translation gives CASSVGGGGHTGAFI.